Given below is one T cell receptor (beta chain) in context. What it binds is not known. The CDR3 is made up of 15 amino acids. The V segment lost 4 bases and the J segment 5 bases; nucleotides outside the gene matches: 5. In germline, CDR1 is MNHNS, CDR2 SASEGT. The source of the sample is a study of a mutant IDH1 vaccine in newly diagnosed glioma. The overall study: Vaccines were first given 4-6 weeks after radiotherapy alone, or with temozolomide cycles. A roughly 62% male, approximately 38% female split and a mean age of approximately 40 years characterized treated patients.

Assay: immunoSEQ multiplex PCR; the TCRdb copy retains only in-frame clones and omits some. Of some 50,000 clones listed, about 65% are singletons. Time point in this sample: week 47, end of study. The vaccine gave 300 ug of a 20-mer mutant IDH1 peptide subcutaneously per dose. Eight vaccine injections were given to patients in weeks 1, 3, 5, 7, 11, 15, 19 and 23. The receptor comes from a middle-aged man with glioma. Some clones in this sample may be carry-over from other donors' samples. The input for sequencing was peripheral blood mononuclear cells (PBMCs), taken from a glioma patient whose treatment included an IDH1 peptide vaccine. V is TRBV6-1 and J is TRBJ2-1; 10 bases fit TRBD1. The DNA for the CDR3 is TGTGCCAGCAGTGCCCCCGGGACAGGGGACAATGAGCAGTTCTTC. Amino acid sequence: CASSAPGTGDNEQFF.